This entry describes one T cell receptor beta chain. What it binds is unknown. Trimming took 3 bases from V and 6 from J; bases not matched to a gene: 4. The germline gives CDR1 SGHVS, CDR2 FQNEAQ. The CDR3 extends over 15 amino acids. The data are from a study of siplizumab effects on memory and regulatory T cells. Notes on the study in general: Major contributors to the alloresponse seemed to be naive T cells, which also appeared more diverse than memory cells. The Treg-derived share of mappable alloreactive CD4+ clones averaged approximately 71% with siplizumab and approximately 27% in controls. A minor fraction of alloreactive clones, and no more, mapped to unstimulated subsets.

Sequenced by immunoSEQ multiplex PCR; TCRdb stores in-frame clones only, minus some. The sample carries some 81,000 clones, around 93% recorded once. What was sequenced was CD8+ T cells sorted from blood. The chain uses TRBV7-8 and TRBJ2-1; 11 nucleotides agree with TRBD2. The source is a human donor in good health. The chain's CDR3 is CASSLGLAALNEQFF. DNA for the CDR3: TGTGCCAGCAGCTTGGGACTAGCGGCGCTCAATGAGCAGTTCTTC.